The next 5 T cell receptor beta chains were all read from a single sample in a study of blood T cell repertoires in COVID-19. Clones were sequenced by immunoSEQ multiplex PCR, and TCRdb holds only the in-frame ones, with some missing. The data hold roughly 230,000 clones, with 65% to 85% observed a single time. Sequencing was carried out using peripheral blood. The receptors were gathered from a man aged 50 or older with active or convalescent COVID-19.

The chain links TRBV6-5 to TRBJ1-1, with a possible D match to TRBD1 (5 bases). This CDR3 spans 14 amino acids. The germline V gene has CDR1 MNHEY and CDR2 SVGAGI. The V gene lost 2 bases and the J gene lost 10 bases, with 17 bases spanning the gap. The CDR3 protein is CASSYRGAGGGAFF. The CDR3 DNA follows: TGTGCCAGCAGTTACCGGGGAGCTGGGGGGGGAGCTTTCTTT.

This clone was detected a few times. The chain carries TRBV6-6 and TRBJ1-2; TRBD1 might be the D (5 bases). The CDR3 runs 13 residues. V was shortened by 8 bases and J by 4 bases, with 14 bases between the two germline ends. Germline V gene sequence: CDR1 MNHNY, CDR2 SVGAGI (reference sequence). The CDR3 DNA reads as TGTGCCAGCTGGGGACGGGAGGGCTATGGCTACACCTTC. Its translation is CASWGREGYGYTF.

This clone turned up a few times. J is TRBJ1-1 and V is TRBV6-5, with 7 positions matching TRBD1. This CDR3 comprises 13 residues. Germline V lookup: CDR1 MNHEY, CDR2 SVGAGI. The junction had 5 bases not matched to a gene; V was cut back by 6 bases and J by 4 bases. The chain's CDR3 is CASRTGLSTEAFF. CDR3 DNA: TGTGCCAGCAGGACAGGGCTCTCCACTGAAGCTTTCTTT.

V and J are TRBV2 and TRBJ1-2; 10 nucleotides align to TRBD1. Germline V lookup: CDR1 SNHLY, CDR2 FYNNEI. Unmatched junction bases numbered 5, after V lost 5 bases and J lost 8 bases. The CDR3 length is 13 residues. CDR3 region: CASSSDRGEGYTF. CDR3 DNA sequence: TGTGCCAGCAGTTCGGACAGGGGGGAAGGCTACACCTTC.

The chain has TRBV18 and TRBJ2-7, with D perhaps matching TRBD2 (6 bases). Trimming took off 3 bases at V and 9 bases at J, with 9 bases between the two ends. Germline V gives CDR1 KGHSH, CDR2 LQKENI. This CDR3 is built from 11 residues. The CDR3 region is CASSPGLWQYF. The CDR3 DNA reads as TGTGCCAGCTCACCGGGACTCTGGCAGTACTTC.